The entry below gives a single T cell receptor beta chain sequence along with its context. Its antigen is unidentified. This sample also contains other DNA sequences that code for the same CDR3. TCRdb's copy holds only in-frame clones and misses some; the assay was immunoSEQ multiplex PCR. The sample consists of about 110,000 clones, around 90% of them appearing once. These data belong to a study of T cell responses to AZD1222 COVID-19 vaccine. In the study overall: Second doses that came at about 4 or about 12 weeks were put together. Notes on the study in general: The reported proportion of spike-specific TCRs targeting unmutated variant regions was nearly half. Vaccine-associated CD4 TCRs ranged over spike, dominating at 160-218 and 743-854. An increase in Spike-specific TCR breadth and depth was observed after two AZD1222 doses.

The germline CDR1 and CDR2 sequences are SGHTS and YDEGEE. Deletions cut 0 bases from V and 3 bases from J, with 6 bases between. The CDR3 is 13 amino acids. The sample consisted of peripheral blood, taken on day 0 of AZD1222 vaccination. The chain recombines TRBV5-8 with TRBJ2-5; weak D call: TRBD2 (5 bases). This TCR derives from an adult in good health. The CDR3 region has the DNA TGTGCCAGCAGCTTGGACGGGGAAGAGACCCAGTACTTC. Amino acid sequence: CASSLDGEETQYF.